Following are 15 T cell receptor beta chains from one sample sequenced in a study of blood T cell repertoires in COVID-19. Clones were read by immunoSEQ multiplex PCR, and TCRdb kept only the in-frame ones, dropping some. The sample includes approximately 80,000 clones, around 90% of them seen just once. The specimen sequenced was peripheral blood. The receptors derive from a woman in her forties or fifties in a cohort sampled during active COVID-19.

This sequence joins TRBV19 and TRBJ1-5, with D possibly being TRBD1 (6 bases). The CDR3 is 17 amino acids. Germline lookup yields CDR1 LNHDA and CDR2 SQIVND (reference sequence). The V end lost 6 bases, the J end lost 4 bases, and 22 bases lay between the germline ends. CDR3 region: CASRPNPGTMKNQPQHF. CDR3 coding DNA: TGTGCCAGTAGGCCCAACCCCGGGACAATGAAAAATCAGCCCCAGCATTTT.

The V call is TRBV28, the J call TRBJ2-1; weak D call: TRBD2 (5 bases). Trimming took 5 bases from V and 5 from J, leaving 13 bases between them. The CDR3 runs 14 residues. Germline-derived CDR1 and CDR2 are MDHEN and SYDVKM. The CDR3 DNA follows: TGTGCCAGCAGTCTCTTGGGAGTTAACAATGAGCAGTTCTTC. This encodes CASSLLGVNNEQFF.

The rearrangement joins TRBV12-3 or TRBV12-4 to TRBJ1-2, with TRBD1 matching over 7 bases. The J segment lost 2 bases and the V segment lost 6 bases, leaving 3 bases of the junction unmatched. This CDR3 has 13 residues. The CDR3 DNA reads as TGTGCCAGCAGCCCGGGACAGAACTATGGCTACACCTTC. Its protein product is CASSPGQNYGYTF.

This clone has just one count. The genes are TRBV28 and TRBJ2-1; 10 nucleotides line up with TRBD1. Trimming cost V 6 bases and J 8 bases; bases outside gene matches: 10. CDR1 and CDR2 from the germline V gene are MDHEN and SYDVKM. The CDR3 is 15 residues long. CDR3 nucleotide sequence: TGTGCCAGCAGGATACCGGGACAGGGGACCTATGAGCAGTTCTTC. The encoded protein is CASRIPGQGTYEQFF.

V usage is TRBV6-5 and J usage is TRBJ2-7; the match to TRBD1 covers 9 bases. CDR3 length equals 15 residues. The germline CDR1 and CDR2 sequences are MNHEY and SVGAGI. The V segment lost 0 bases and the J segment 6 bases; nucleotides outside the gene matches: 6. CDR3 protein: CASSYSQGAQGEQYF. CDR3 DNA: TGTGCCAGCAGTTACTCACAGGGGGCTCAGGGCGAGCAGTACTTC.

The chain combines TRBV28 with TRBJ2-7; TRBD1 matches 8 bases. V was clipped by 6 bases and J by 7 bases; unmatched bases: 11. The CDR3 loop spans 14 amino acids. The germline V gene encodes CDR1 MDHEN and CDR2 SYDVKM. Written as DNA, the CDR3 is TGTGCCAGCAGCCGCGGACAGGGTCCGGGTGAGCAGTACTTC. Residues: CASSRGQGPGEQYF.

The chain employs TRBV7-3 and TRBJ2-3; 13 nucleotides match TRBD2. V lost 3 bases, J lost 9 bases, and 3 bases stayed unmatched. Looked up from germline, CDR1 is SGHTA and CDR2 is FQGTGA. The CDR3 spans 14 residues. Here the CDR3 reads CASSFGTSGATQYF. The CDR3 DNA reads as TGTGCCAGCAGCTTCGGGACTAGCGGGGCGACGCAGTATTTT.

The chain joins TRBV28 to TRBJ1-4; D is undetermined. V lost 4 bases and J 8 bases, leaving 14 bases between the germline ends. CDR3 length: 14 amino acids. The germline V gene has CDR1 MDHEN and CDR2 SYDVKM. The CDR3 sequence: CASSYGSDYEKLFF. As DNA, the CDR3 is TGTGCCAGCAGTTACGGGTCAGACTACGAAAAACTGTTTTTT.

The rearrangement uses TRBV28 and TRBJ1-4; possible D gene TRBD1, 5 bases. CDR1 is MDHEN, CDR2 SYDVKM, per germline. V lost 0 bases and J 7 bases, leaving 15 bases between the germline ends. This CDR3 contains 16 residues. The CDR3 sequence is CASSLWAGSQGEKLFF. CDR3 bases: TGTGCCAGCAGTTTATGGGCAGGGTCCCAGGGTGAAAAACTGTTTTTT.

V gene TRBV18 combines with J gene TRBJ2-3; TRBD2 matches at 9 bases. CDR3 length equals 15 residues. Trimming removed 3 bases from V and 4 bases from J; junction bases left unmatched: 5. The V gene's germline CDR1 is KGHSH and CDR2 LQKENI. CDR3 DNA: TGTGCCAGCTCACCCATAGCGGGAGAGGCAGATACGCAGTATTTT. As protein: CASSPIAGEADTQYF.

As to this clone: One end of the junction fails to match germline, which may point to a read error. Written as DNA, the CDR3 is TGTGCCAGCAGCGTAGCCCGCCGACTAGCGGGAGACTCCTACAATAAGCAGTTCTTC. Translation gives CASSVARRLAGDSYNKQFF. The chain is built from TRBV9 and TRBJ2-1, with TRBD2 identical over 12 bases. The CDR3 is 19 residues long. Germline V lookup: CDR1 SGDLS, CDR2 YYNGEE.

The chain couples TRBV24-1 to TRBJ1-2; 7 nucleotides agree with TRBD1. Looked up from germline, CDR1 is KGHDR and CDR2 is SFDVKD. With 3 bases clipped from V and 5 bases from J, the junction kept 5 bases outside the gene matches. The CDR3 is made up of 14 amino acids. CDR3 DNA sequence: TGTGCCACCAGTGATGGCACAGGGGTATATGGCTACACCTTC. It is translated as CATSDGTGVYGYTF.

The chain carries TRBV19 and TRBJ2-3; no clear D. The V end was cut by 3 bases, the J end by 0 bases, with 7 bases between. There are 14 residues in the CDR3. Per germline, CDR1 LNHDA and CDR2 SQIVND (reference sequence). The CDR3 sequence is CASSIILSTDTQYF. The CDR3 region has the DNA TGTGCCAGTAGTATTATCCTCAGCACAGATACGCAGTATTTT.

In nucleotides, the CDR3 is TGTGCCAGTAGGGACAGGACGAACACCGGGGAGCTGTTTTTT. It yields the protein CASRDRTNTGELFF. The J gene is TRBJ2-2, the V gene TRBV19; 7 positions match TRBD1. V was pared by 6 bases and J by 0 bases, with 1 base of the junction left unmatched. The germline V gene encodes CDR1 LNHDA and CDR2 SQIVND (reference sequence). The CDR3 length is 14 residues.

The chain recombines TRBV2 with TRBJ2-7; TRBD2 is a possible D gene (5 bases). This CDR3 contains 15 residues. Between the trimmed V and J ends, which lost 8 bases and 1 base, there was a span of 18 bases. Germline V gene sequence: CDR1 SNHLY, CDR2 FYNNEI. The CDR3 DNA reads TGTGCCAGCCGCTCCGCGACTACCAAGTCCTACGAGCAGTACTTC. Translated, it gives CASRSATTKSYEQYF.